This T cell receptor beta chain was found in a study of spatial heterogeneity in lung cancer. Study-level background: Sequencing consistently turned up more beta-chain sequences than alpha-chain sequences. Study observations and caveats: Resection blood, more than follow-up blood, showed ubiquitous expanded tumor TCRs.

This clonotype was seen many times. Its antigen is currently unknown. TCRdb reprocessed the 5' RACE reads via MiXCR and lists one record per CDR3 protein. The sample holds over 9,500 distinct CDR3 sequences, 3.7% seen once. The sample's time point: sample taken at primary tumor resection. 72 TRACERx patients with early, untreated non-small cell lung cancer donated samples. This TCR came from a female donor with early-stage non-small cell lung cancer. Sample: PBMCs, taken at surgery.

The CDR3 DNA reads TGTGCCAGCATCTCCCAGGGGGCGGGCCGAACCGGGGAGCTGTTTTTT. It specifies CASISQGAGRTGELFF. The V call is TRBV6-2 or TRBV6-3, the J call TRBJ2-2, with TRBD1 matching 8 bases. V lost 7 bases to trimming and J lost 5 bases; unmatched junction nucleotides: 12. Germline values: CDR1 MNHEY, CDR2 SVGEGT. CDR3 size: 16 residues.